The TCR beta chain under discussion was sequenced for a study of cytomegalovirus exposure and HLA in healthy donors. Background on the study: Among the 300 to 500 genotyped donors, 70% to 90% were placed in the Caucasian-associated ancestry cluster.

Trimming pared 1 base from V and 1 base from J, leaving 12 bases between. The CDR3 consists of 16 residues. The germline V gene has CDR1 SGHNT and CDR2 YENEEA. Use of 60 Vbeta and 13 Jbeta primers characterized the PCR. Repertoires were generated with immunoSEQ multiplex PCR, while TCRdb's copy carries only in-frame clones and drops some. The table records about 120,000 clones, less than 80% of them present only once. This chain joins TRBV11-3 and TRBJ2-3; maybe TRBD2 (5 bases). This receptor was obtained from a young man in good health and CMV-seronegative. The sequencing input was PBMCs. The CDR3 protein is CASSLGLNQGTDTQYF. CDR3 sequence (DNA): TGTGCCAGCAGCTTAGGACTAAATCAGGGCACAGATACGCAGTATTTT.